The 19 T cell receptor beta chains reported below all come from one sample, sequenced in a study of identical twins. A single record per CDR3 protein comes from TCRdb applying MiXCR to the 5' RACE reads. The table records 550,000 to 700,000 distinct CDR3 sequences, 9.6% of them present only once. These same records also appear under a second study, on yellow fever vaccine responses in identical twins.

Sequencing was carried out using PBMCs. These receptors were taken from a woman aged 18-29 years in good health.

The table lists this clonotype with a few counts. The rearrangement uses TRBV7-8 and TRBJ2-7, with TRBD2 as a possible D gene (5 bases). The CDR3 is made up of 14 amino acids. The germline V gene encodes CDR1 SGHVS and CDR2 FQNEAQ. V was pared by 2 bases and J by 3 bases, with 11 bases between. The CDR3 here is CASSLRLGDYEQYF. The DNA of the CDR3 is TGTGCCAGCAGCTTACGCCTCGGGGACTACGAGCAGTACTTC.

This clonotype turned up a few times. The genes are TRBV7-2 and TRBJ2-1, with 8 bases that match TRBD2. Trimming removed 5 bases from V and 0 bases from J; junction bases left unmatched: 6. Germline assignment: CDR1 SGHTA and CDR2 FQGNSA. The CDR3 covers 16 residues. The CDR3 bases are TGTGCCAGCAGCACGCTAGCGGGTAGCTCCTACAATGAGCAGTTCTTC. Amino acids: CASSTLAGSSYNEQFF.

This clonotype was picked up many times. The genes are TRBV6-1 and TRBJ2-1; 13 bases are a match to TRBD2. The CDR3 has 16 residues. Germline CDR1 is MNHNS and CDR2 is SASEGT. Trimming took 4 bases from V and 9 from J; bases not matched to a gene: 9. CDR3 region: CASSGGLAGPFPEQFF. The DNA of the CDR3 is TGTGCCAGCAGTGGGGGACTAGCGGGACCTTTCCCTGAGCAGTTCTTC.

This clonotype was detected ten times or more. J is TRBJ2-7 and V is TRBV29-1; a weak D match, TRBD1 (6 bases). The CDR3 runs 14 residues. From germline, CDR1 is SQVTM and CDR2 ANQGSEA. V was shortened by 4 bases and J by 1 base, with 14 bases between the two germline ends. The CDR3 reads CSVARDKGSYEQYF. The DNA of the CDR3 is TGCAGCGTTGCCCGGGACAAGGGTTCCTACGAGCAGTACTTC.

The chain combines TRBV7-2 with TRBJ2-3, with TRBD2 identical over 8 bases. Trimming cost V 4 bases and J 1 base; bases outside gene matches: 10. The CDR3 has 17 residues. Germline CDR1 SGHTA, CDR2 FQGNSA. The CDR3 nucleotides read TGTGCCAGCAGCTGGGCGGGGGCGGGGGGCCGCACAGATACGCAGTATTTT. The encoded protein is CASSWAGAGGRTDTQYF.

This clonotype appeared many times. This chain joins TRBV12-3 or TRBV12-4 and TRBJ2-7; D possibly corresponds to TRBD1 (6 bases). CDR3 length: 16 amino acids. Trimming removed 1 base at V and 3 bases at J, with 16 bases between. The CDR3 here is CASSLDGGGVGYEQYF. For the CDR3, the DNA is TGTGCCAGCAGTTTAGACGGTGGGGGCGTAGGCTACGAGCAGTACTTC.

This clonotype was counted only a few times. The chain has TRBV7-8 and TRBJ2-2; TRBD1 matches at 11 bases. V lost 6 bases to trimming and J lost 3 bases; unmatched junction nucleotides: 12. Germline CDR1 reads SGHVS; CDR2 reads FQNEAQ. The CDR3 has 18 amino acids. CDR3 coding DNA: TGTGCCAGCAGTAGCTCGTTAGGGACAGGGGGGTACACCGGGGAGCTGTTTTTT. Translated: CASSSSLGTGGYTGELFF.

This clonotype was found a few times. The chain recombines TRBV20-1 with TRBJ2-3; 10 nucleotides align to TRBD2. Per the germline V gene, CDR1 is DFQATT and CDR2 is SNEGSKA (reference sequence). V dropped 0 bases and J dropped 6; count of bases not matched to a gene: 6. This CDR3 has 15 residues. The CDR3 DNA reads as TGCAGTGCTAGAGATACGGGACTAGCGTCGGATACGCAGTATTTT. Its protein is CSARDTGLASDTQYF.

The table lists this clonotype with many counts. V usage is TRBV28 and J usage is TRBJ2-4; no definite D call. Trimming cost V 6 bases and J 7 bases, with 7 bases left between them. CDR1 and CDR2 (germline): MDHEN, SYDVKM. The length of the CDR3 is 11 residues. The CDR3 loop reads CASRYGNIQYF. The CDR3 DNA reads as TGTGCCAGCAGGTACGGGAACATTCAGTACTTC.

The chain couples TRBV12-3 or TRBV12-4 to TRBJ1-1; 10 positions match TRBD1. This CDR3 has 15 amino acids. Trimming cost V 5 bases and J 4 bases; bases outside gene matches: 7. The CDR3 DNA reads TGTGCCAGCAGTACCCCCGGGACAGGGGCCACTGAAGCTTTCTTT. Encoded protein: CASSTPGTGATEAFF.

This clonotype has more than one count but fewer than ten. The CDR3 DNA is TGCGCCAGCAGCCAAGATGAGGCGGGAGGCAAATACAATGAGCAGTTCTTC. Translated, it gives CASSQDEAGGKYNEQFF. The V and J genes are TRBV4-3 and TRBJ2-1; 8 positions match TRBD2. The germline V gene has CDR1 LGHNA and CDR2 YSLEER. CDR3 length: 17 amino acids. V lost 0 bases to trimming and J lost 4 bases; unmatched junction nucleotides: 8.

This clonotype was found many times. The chain is built from TRBV25-1 and TRBJ1-5; 7 bases agree with TRBD1. This CDR3 comprises 15 residues. Trimming at V came to 4 bases and at J to 7 bases, leaving 10 bases not matched to a gene. The V gene's germline CDR1 is MGHDK and CDR2 SYGVNS. CDR3 residues: CASSGNTGDSQPQHF. The DNA for the CDR3 is TGTGCCAGCAGTGGAAATACAGGGGACTCCCAGCCCCAGCATTTT. The full variable domain, rest sourced from reference TRBV25-1 and TRBJ1-5, is EADIYQTPRYLVIGTGKKITLECSQTMGHDKMYWYQQDPGMELHLIHYSYGVNSTEKGDLSSESTVSRIRTEHFPLTLESARPSHTSQYLCASSGNTGDSQPQHFGDGTRLSIL.

The rearrangement links TRBV18 to TRBJ2-3, with D tentatively TRBD1 (6 bases). CDR3 size: 14 residues. Trimming pared 8 bases from V and 1 base from J, leaving 13 bases between. CDR1 is KGHSH, CDR2 LQKENI, per germline. This CDR3 is CASTRTAGTDTQYF. The CDR3 bases are TGTGCCAGCACGCGGACAGCCGGCACAGATACGCAGTATTTT.

In its sample, this clonotype was seen many times. The chain recombines TRBV4-3 with TRBJ2-7; 8 nucleotides align to TRBD1. This CDR3 comprises 15 residues. Unmatched junction bases numbered 9, after V lost 2 bases and J lost 6 bases. CDR1 is LGHNA, CDR2 YSLEER, per germline. CDR3 nucleotide sequence: TGCGCCAGCAGCCAATTCAAGGACAGGGCTATCGAGCAGTACTTC. Amino acid sequence: CASSQFKDRAIEQYF.

This chain joins TRBV5-1 and TRBJ2-2; D might be TRBD2 (5 bases). Trimming cost V 0 bases and J 7 bases, with 13 bases left between them. Germline loops: CDR1 SGHRS, CDR2 YFSETQ. This CDR3 spans 15 amino acids. In DNA, the CDR3 is TGCGCCAGCAGCTTGGCCGCGAGGGATCACGGGGAGCTGTTTTTT. As protein: CASSLAARDHGELFF. The full variable domain, with the rest looked up from reference TRBV5-1 and TRBJ2-2, is KAGVTQTPRYLIKTRGQQVTLSCSPISGHRSVSWYQQTPGQGLQFLFEYFSETQRNKGNFPGRFSGRQFSNSRSEMNVSTLELGDSALYLCASSLAARDHGELFFGEGSRLTVL.

This clonotype was counted at least ten times. V is TRBV7-2 and J is TRBJ1-6; 9 nucleotides align to TRBD1. V was clipped by 5 bases and J by 9 bases; unmatched bases: 8. The germline V gene encodes CDR1 SGHTA and CDR2 FQGNSA. The CDR3 runs to 15 residues. The CDR3 nucleotides read TGTGCCAGCAGCGATCCGGGACAGGGACTTTCACCCCTCCACTTT. As protein: CASSDPGQGLSPLHF.

The chain carries TRBV6-5 and TRBJ2-7; tentatively, D is TRBD1 or TRBD2 (5 bases each). CDR1 and CDR2 from the germline V gene are MNHEY and SVGAGI. V gave up 2 bases and J gave up 5 bases, with 13 bases separating them. The CDR3 is 14 amino acids. CDR3 in DNA: TGTGCCAGCAGTTACACGGGGCAAGCCCACGAGCAGTACTTC. As protein: CASSYTGQAHEQYF.

The rearrangement links TRBV28 to TRBJ2-7; the match to TRBD1 covers 10 bases. CDR3 size: 15 residues. Germline lookup yields CDR1 MDHEN and CDR2 SYDVKM. Trimming took 0 bases from V and 5 from J; bases not matched to a gene: 4. The chain's CDR3 is CASSLWTTGGDEQYF. DNA for the CDR3: TGTGCCAGCAGTTTATGGACGACAGGGGGCGACGAGCAGTACTTC.

This clonotype occurred many times. V gene TRBV7-9 combines with J gene TRBJ1-4; unclear D gene. The CDR3 extends over 14 amino acids. CDR1 is SEHNR and CDR2 is FQNEAQ in the germline V gene (reference sequence). Between the trimmed V and J ends, which lost 7 bases and 0 bases, there was a span of 9 bases. The CDR3 protein is CASTSKATNEKLFF. For the CDR3, the DNA is TGTGCCAGCACCTCTAAGGCAACTAATGAAAAACTGTTTTTT.